The 23 T cell receptor beta chains presented below share a single source sample, sequenced in a study of blood T cell repertoires in COVID-19. Using immunoSEQ multiplex PCR, the repertoire was profiled, and TCRdb retains in-frame clones only, with some absent. The sample shows roughly 140,000 clones, 75% to 85% of them seen only once. The sequenced sample consisted of peripheral blood. The receptors shown here come from a man between 60 and 75 years old with active or convalescent COVID-19.

This rearrangement joins TRBV19 to TRBJ1-4; TRBD1 aligns across 7 bases. Germline V gives CDR1 LNHDA, CDR2 SQIVND (reference sequence). With V trimmed by 4 bases and J by 8 bases, 10 bases remained unmatched. The CDR3 has 15 amino acids. Here the CDR3 reads CASSTTGAHGEKLFF. The CDR3 nucleotides read TGTGCCAGTAGTACCACAGGGGCGCATGGGGAAAAACTGTTTTTT.

This clone came up once. V and J are TRBV19 and TRBJ2-2; TRBD2 aligns across 10 bases. With V trimmed by 3 bases and J by 13 bases, 2 bases remained unmatched. The CDR3 totals 12 residues. From germline, CDR1 is LNHDA and CDR2 SQIVND (reference sequence). The CDR3 spells CASSITSGMLFF. The CDR3 nucleotides read TGTGCCAGTAGTATCACTAGCGGGATGCTGTTTTTT. Supplemented by reference TRBV19 and TRBJ2-2, the full variable domain reads DGGITQSPKYLFRKEGQNVTLSCEQNLNHDAMYWYRQDPGQGLRLIYYSQIVNDFQKGDIAEGYSVSREKKESFPLTVTSAQKNPTAFYLCASSITSGMLFFGEGSRLTVL.

The chain's CDR3 is CASSFTSGTNTGELFF. The DNA for the CDR3 is TGCGCCAGCAGCTTTACTAGCGGGACGAACACCGGGGAGCTGTTTTTT. The V and J genes are TRBV5-1 and TRBJ2-2; 10 bases fit TRBD2. Germline assignment: CDR1 SGHRS and CDR2 YFSETQ. There are 16 residues in the CDR3. J was trimmed by 0 bases and V by 2 bases; bases with no gene match: 1.

As for this clone: With a much larger clone just one base away, this may be a read error. The chain joins TRBV7-6 to TRBJ1-2; perhaps TRBD1 as D (5 bases). CDR1 is SGHVS, CDR2 FNYEAQ, per germline. V lost 5 bases and J lost 2, with 9 bases in between. The CDR3 contains 13 residues. The CDR3 protein is CASSLTENYGYTF. The CDR3 region has the DNA TGTGCCAGCAGCCTGACAGAAAACTATGGCTACACCTTC.

This clone was seen a single time. CDR3 sequence reads: CASSRLSGQETQYF. The DNA for the CDR3 is TGTGCCAGCAGCCGACTATCGGGACAAGAGACCCAGTACTTC. The chain uses TRBV6-5 and TRBJ2-5; D may be TRBD2 (5 bases). The V and J ends lost 6 bases and 2 bases respectively, with 13 bases between them. Germline V gene data show CDR1 as MNHEY and CDR2 as SVGAGI. The CDR3 spans 14 residues.

The chain is built from TRBV12-5 and TRBJ1-1; D is undetermined. Trimming removed 7 bases from V and 1 base from J, with 10 bases in between. Germline V CDR1 and CDR2: LGHNT, FRNRAP. The CDR3 totals 13 residues. DNA of the CDR3: TGTGCTAGTGTCGTAAGCGCGAACACTGAAGCTTTCTTT. Protein: CASVVSANTEAFF.

This sequence joins TRBV19 and TRBJ1-2; D might be TRBD1 (6 bases). Per germline, CDR1 LNHDA and CDR2 SQIVND (reference sequence). Trimming took off 1 base at V and 8 bases at J, with 17 bases between the two ends. The CDR3 extends over 15 amino acids. Here the CDR3 reads CASSIGQGKFYGYTF. The CDR3 DNA sequence: TGTGCCAGTAGTATAGGCCAGGGGAAATTTTACGGCTACACCTTC.

The J gene is TRBJ1-2, the V gene TRBV25-1, with D perhaps TRBD1 (5 bases). V was trimmed by 2 bases and J by 7 bases, leaving 14 bases between them. The CDR3 has 14 amino acids. CDR1 is MGHDK and CDR2 is SYGVNS in the germline V gene. CDR3 in DNA: TGTGCCAGCAGTGAAGGGGGGACTTTTCGTGGCTACACCTTC. Translation: CASSEGGTFRGYTF.

The chain recombines TRBV12-3 or TRBV12-4 with TRBJ1-2; D call uncertain. This CDR3 has 13 amino acids. V gave up 5 bases and J gave up 1 base, with 8 bases separating them. The chain's CDR3 is CASSQTLNYGYTF. CDR3 sequence (DNA): TGTGCCAGCAGTCAGACACTTAACTATGGCTACACCTTC.

This chain's CDR3 is CASSISSGTFTDTQYF. The CDR3 DNA follows: TGTGCCAGTAGTATATCAAGCGGGACCTTCACAGATACGCAGTATTTT. V is TRBV19 and J is TRBJ2-3; 7 nucleotides match TRBD2. In germline, CDR1 is LNHDA, CDR2 SQIVND (reference sequence). The CDR3 has 16 residues. V lost 2 bases, J lost 2 bases, and 7 bases stayed unmatched.

The V call is TRBV10-3, the J call TRBJ2-7, with a possible D match to TRBD2 (5 bases). The CDR3 is made up of 13 amino acids. Germline V gene data show CDR1 as ENHRY and CDR2 as SYGVKD. With 11 bases removed from V and 0 bases from J, the gap between germline ends came to 14 bases. The CDR3 spells CAGGLDSSYEQYF. In DNA form, the CDR3 reads TGTGCCGGAGGCCTCGATAGCTCCTACGAGCAGTACTTC.

The genes are TRBV30 and TRBJ1-1; D might be TRBD1 (6 bases). Trimming shortened V by 0 bases and J by 6 bases, and 17 bases separated the two germline ends. CDR1 and CDR2 from the germline V gene are GTSNPN and SVGIG (reference sequence). The CDR3 extends over 15 amino acids. Written as DNA, the CDR3 is TGTGCCTGGAGTGTACCCCGGCAGGGGAGGGCTGAAGCTTTCTTT. This translates into CAWSVPRQGRAEAFF. Complete variable domain (other parts from reference TRBV30 and TRBJ1-1): SQTIHQWPATLVQPVGSPLSLECTVEGTSNPNLYWYRQAAGRGLQLLFYSVGIGQISSEVPQNLSASRPQDRQFILSSKKLLLSDSGFYLCAWSVPRQGRAEAFFGQGTRLTVV.

This chain joins TRBV11-3 and TRBJ1-3, with no clear D. Germline V lookup: CDR1 SGHNT, CDR2 YENEEA. V lost 1 base to trimming and J lost 0 bases, with 10 bases between them. CDR3 length equals 16 residues. CDR3 coding DNA: TGTGCCAGCAGCTTAGGAGGGTCGCTCTCTGGAAACACCATATATTTT. This translates into CASSLGGSLSGNTIYF.

The gene calls are TRBV6-6 and TRBJ1-4; D may be TRBD1 (5 bases). CDR1 is MNHNY and CDR2 is SVGAGI in the germline V gene (reference sequence). The CDR3 has 15 residues. Trimming removed 5 bases from V and 5 bases from J, with 15 bases in between. CDR3 region: CASSRGSEGNEKLFF. The CDR3 region has the DNA TGTGCCAGCAGTCGAGGTTCGGAGGGGAATGAAAAACTGTTTTTT.

The rearrangement links TRBV19 to TRBJ1-3, with a tentative D call TRBD1 (5 bases). Germline V gene data show CDR1 as LNHDA and CDR2 as SQIVND (reference sequence). V lost 5 bases and J lost 3, with 8 bases in between. This CDR3 is built from 13 residues. CDR3 region: CASSAGYGNTIYF. In DNA form, the CDR3 reads TGTGCCAGTAGTGCAGGGTATGGAAACACCATATATTTT.

The gene calls are TRBV19 and TRBJ1-5; 8 bases align to TRBD1. The CDR3 runs to 16 residues. Germline-derived CDR1 and CDR2 are LNHDA and SQIVND (reference sequence). With 4 bases clipped from V and 4 bases from J, the junction kept 9 bases outside the gene matches. The CDR3 DNA is TGTGCCAGTAGTACCCTTGACAGGGGCCCGAATCAGCCCCAGCATTTT. Amino acids: CASSTLDRGPNQPQHF.

The chain is built from TRBV7-2 and TRBJ1-3; TRBD1 matches at 9 bases. The V gene end was trimmed by 2 bases and the J gene end by 2 bases; junction bases not matched to a gene: 7. Germline assignment: CDR1 SGHTA and CDR2 FQGNSA. There are 17 residues in the CDR3. In nucleotides, the CDR3 is TGTGCCAGCAGCTTAATGGGACAGGGAGGGCCTGGAAACACCATATATTTT. This codes for CASSLMGQGGPGNTIYF.

The chain couples TRBV30 to TRBJ1-1, with TRBD1 as a possible D gene (6 bases). The CDR3 covers 13 residues. CDR1 and CDR2 from the germline V gene are GTSNPN and SVGIG (reference sequence). V was trimmed by 1 base and J by 4 bases, leaving 10 bases between them. The CDR3 region is CAWSAGQTTEAFF. CDR3 DNA sequence: TGTGCCTGGAGTGCCGGACAGACCACTGAAGCTTTCTTT.

V gene TRBV3-1 (or the pseudogene TRBV3-2) combines with J gene TRBJ1-1; a weak D match, TRBD1 (5 bases). Germline V gives CDR1 LGHDT, CDR2 YNNKEL (reference sequence). The V and J ends lost 0 bases and 2 bases respectively, with 10 bases between them. This CDR3 is built from 15 residues. CDR3 coding DNA: TGTGCCAGCAGCCAAGATCGGCAGGGAAACACTGAAGCTTTCTTT. This sequence encodes CASSQDRQGNTEAFF.

This chain connects TRBV3-1 (or the pseudogene TRBV3-2) to TRBJ2-5; weak D call: TRBD2 (6 bases). The V gene's germline CDR1 is LGHDT and CDR2 YNNKEL (reference sequence). There are 15 residues in the CDR3. V was trimmed by 0 bases and J by 5 bases, leaving 13 bases between them. The CDR3 here is CASSQEITSLETQYF. Here the CDR3 DNA reads TGTGCCAGCAGCCAAGAAATAACTAGCTTGGAGACCCAGTACTTC.

The V call is TRBV4-3, the J call TRBJ2-4, with D possibly being TRBD2 (7 bases). Germline V CDR1 and CDR2: LGHNA, YSLEER. The CDR3 contains 20 residues. V gave up 4 bases and J gave up 3 bases, with 28 bases separating them. The CDR3 region has the DNA TGCGCCAGCAGCCCCACCCTCATGGGATCGGGGGGCTCGGGCAAAAACATTCAGTACTTC. Translation gives CASSPTLMGSGGSGKNIQYF.

This chain uses TRBV7-2 with TRBJ1-1; tentatively, D is TRBD1 (5 bases). V was shortened by 3 bases and J by 3 bases, with 8 bases between the two germline ends. This CDR3 spans 13 amino acids. The germline CDR1 and CDR2 sequences are SGHTA and FQGNSA. CDR3 nucleotide sequence: TGTGCCAGCAGCTTCGGGGGGTACACTGAAGCTTTCTTT. This sequence encodes CASSFGGYTEAFF.

This chain uses TRBV11-3 with TRBJ2-7; TRBD2 is a possible D gene (6 bases). Germline CDR1 and CDR2: SGHNT and YENEEA. CDR3 length equals 15 residues. V dropped 4 bases and J dropped 3 bases, with 16 bases sitting between them. Here the CDR3 reads CASSSPWGEVYEQYF. CDR3 nucleotide sequence: TGTGCCAGCAGCTCTCCCTGGGGGGAGGTCTACGAGCAGTACTTC.